Each of the 26 T cell receptor beta chains below was sequenced from the same sample in a study of blood T cell repertoires in COVID-19. Libraries were prepared by immunoSEQ multiplex PCR; TCRdb keeps only in-frame clonotypes and omits some of them. The top ten hold 2.1% of the sample, which has about 280,000 clones, roughly 86% seen once. The specimen was peripheral blood. The origin of the receptors is a woman aged 25-40 years who had recovered from COVID-19.

V usage is TRBV5-1 and J usage is TRBJ2-7; weak D call: TRBD1 (6 bases). CDR1 and CDR2 from the germline V gene are SGHRS and YFSETQ. With 2 bases removed from V and 1 base from J, the gap between germline ends came to 13 bases. This CDR3 is built from 15 residues. CDR3 sequence reads: CASSFLQGASYEQYF. The CDR3 DNA is TGCGCCAGCAGCTTCTTACAGGGTGCGTCCTACGAGCAGTACTTC.

Regarding this clone: The conserved phenylalanine or tryptophan normally closing the CDR3 is absent here, so this likely arose from a read error. The DNA is omitted, as the CDR3 cannot be located on it reliably, and the CDR3 follows TCRdb's listing. CDR3 protein: CSVEEGGWGLV. This chain uses TRBV29-1 with TRBJ1-1. From germline, CDR1 is SQVTM and CDR2 ANQGSEA. Inclusive of both ends, the CDR3 amounts to 11 amino acids.

The rearrangement uses TRBV6-2 or TRBV6-3 and TRBJ1-1; D is ambiguous. V lost 2 bases and J 2 bases, leaving 12 bases between the germline ends. This CDR3 has 15 amino acids. In germline, CDR1 is MNHEY, CDR2 SVGEGT. In DNA form, the CDR3 reads TGTGCCAGCAGTTACGTGAGCTTTCCCAACACTGAAGCTTTCTTT. It translates to CASSYVSFPNTEAFF.

The chain is built from TRBV3-1 (or the pseudogene TRBV3-2) and TRBJ1-1; 9 bases align to TRBD1. The length of the CDR3 is 14 residues. Germline CDR1 LGHDT, CDR2 YNNKEL (reference sequence). With V trimmed by 4 bases and J by 4 bases, 4 bases remained unmatched. CDR3: CASSPTTGGTEAFF. The CDR3 region has the DNA TGTGCCAGCAGCCCGACGACAGGGGGCACTGAAGCTTTCTTT.

This clone has only one observation. The rearrangement joins TRBV9 to TRBJ2-2; 8 bases line up with TRBD2. J was trimmed by 1 base and V by 4 bases; bases with no gene match: 3. This CDR3 spans 15 amino acids. Germline values: CDR1 SGDLS, CDR2 YYNGEE. The CDR3 protein is CASSPGGGNTGELFF. The DNA of the CDR3 is TGTGCCAGCAGCCCCGGGGGGGGGAACACCGGGGAGCTGTTTTTT.

The gene calls are TRBV6-6 and TRBJ2-2; a possible D gene is TRBD2 (5 bases). Trimming cost V 7 bases and J 3 bases, with 6 bases left between them. In germline, CDR1 is MNHNY, CDR2 SVGAGI (reference sequence). The CDR3 is 12 amino acids. The CDR3 DNA sequence: TGTGCCAGCACGGACTACACCGGGGAGCTGTTTTTT. This encodes CASTDYTGELFF.

The V and J genes are TRBV18 and TRBJ2-5; D not resolved. The CDR3 runs 14 residues. The V end was cut by 4 bases, the J end by 2 bases, with 11 bases between. The germline V gene encodes CDR1 KGHSH and CDR2 LQKENI. The CDR3 sequence: CASSLERGQETQYF. The CDR3 DNA reads as TGTGCCAGCTCACTTGAGCGTGGGCAAGAGACCCAGTACTTC.

The CDR3 nucleotides are TGTGCCAGCAGCTTCAGGGGGACGGACACCGGGGAGCTGTTTTTT. Its protein is CASSFRGTDTGELFF. This chain uses TRBV11-2 with TRBJ2-2, with 7 bases that match TRBD1. The V gene's germline CDR1 is SGHAT and CDR2 FQNNGV. This CDR3 is built from 15 residues. The J segment lost 3 bases and the V segment lost 3 bases, leaving 4 bases of the junction unmatched. The entire variable domain, with the rest obtained from reference TRBV11-2 and TRBJ2-2, is as follows: EAGVAQSPRYKIIEKRQSVAFWCNPISGHATLYWYQQILGQGPKLLIQFQNNGVVDDSQLPKDRFSAERLKGVDSTLKIQPAKLEDSAVYLCASSFRGTDTGELFFGEGSRLTVL.

The chain joins TRBV28 to TRBJ2-7; 8 bases match TRBD1. Trimming removed 5 bases from V and 6 bases from J; junction bases left unmatched: 6. The germline V gene has CDR1 MDHEN and CDR2 SYDVKM. The CDR3 is made up of 13 amino acids. As DNA, the CDR3 is TGTGCCAGCAGTGCGGACAGGGAAAGCGAGCAGTACTTC. Protein: CASSADRESEQYF.

The chain recombines TRBV11-2 with TRBJ2-5; unclear D gene. Trimming stripped 5 bases from V and 0 bases from J, with 10 bases between. This CDR3 spans 14 amino acids. The germline CDR1 and CDR2 sequences are SGHAT and FQNNGV. CDR3 DNA sequence: TGTGCCAGCAGCCTTCCTCGGGACCAAGAGACCCAGTACTTC. Protein: CASSLPRDQETQYF. The full variable domain, rest sourced from reference TRBV11-2 and TRBJ2-5, is EAGVAQSPRYKIIEKRQSVAFWCNPISGHATLYWYQQILGQGPKLLIQFQNNGVVDDSQLPKDRFSAERLKGVDSTLKIQPAKLEDSAVYLCASSLPRDQETQYFGPGTRLLVL.

V is TRBV19 and J is TRBJ2-1; no definite D call. This CDR3 spans 11 amino acids. V lost 9 bases and J 5 bases, leaving 8 bases between the germline ends. Germline V gene sequence: CDR1 LNHDA, CDR2 SQIVND (reference sequence). The CDR3 DNA sequence: TGTGCCAGCGGGTCCGACAATGAGCAGTTCTTC. It encodes CASGSDNEQFF.

This chain uses TRBV7-2 with TRBJ2-3; a weak D match, TRBD2 (5 bases). This CDR3 is built from 17 residues. Germline-derived CDR1 and CDR2 are SGHTA and FQGNSA. V shed 1 base and J shed 0 bases, with 14 bases lying between them. The CDR3 DNA follows: TGTGCCAGCAGCTTAGGCCGAGCGGCCCGAAGCACAGATACGCAGTATTTT. It codes for CASSLGRAARSTDTQYF.

The J gene is TRBJ2-7, the V gene TRBV5-4; D is undetermined. The V gene's germline CDR1 is SGHNT and CDR2 YYREEE (reference sequence). The V end lost 3 bases, the J end lost 0 bases, and 4 bases lay between the germline ends. The CDR3 is 12 amino acids. CDR3 coding DNA: TGTGCCAGCAGCTCGGGCTCCTACGAGCAGTACTTC. Protein sequence: CASSSGSYEQYF.

The chain carries TRBV27 and TRBJ2-3, with 8 bases lining up with TRBD1. The CDR3 is made up of 17 amino acids. Trimming at V came to 4 bases and at J to 2 bases, leaving 11 bases not matched to a gene. The germline CDR1 and CDR2 sequences are MNHEY and SMNVEV (reference sequence). This CDR3 reads CASSSVVDRGFTDTQYF. The CDR3 DNA reads as TGTGCCAGCAGTTCCGTGGTCGACAGGGGATTCACAGATACGCAGTATTTT.

The chain couples TRBV19 to TRBJ1-1, with D perhaps TRBD1 (5 bases). Looked up from germline, CDR1 is LNHDA and CDR2 is SQIVND (reference sequence). The length of the CDR3 is 14 residues. The V end lost 6 bases, the J end lost 4 bases, and 15 bases lay between the germline ends. The CDR3 here is CASSMGGRGTEAFF. The CDR3 nucleotides are TGTGCCAGTAGCATGGGCGGGAGGGGCACTGAAGCTTTCTTT.

The chain uses TRBV28 and TRBJ2-4; 7 nucleotides align to TRBD2. Germline CDR1 is MDHEN and CDR2 is SYDVKM. The CDR3 length is 15 residues. V lost 8 bases, J lost 1 base, and 8 bases stayed unmatched. CDR3: CASQSGIRAKNIQYF. The CDR3 coding sequence is TGTGCCAGCCAAAGCGGGATTAGGGCCAAAAACATTCAGTACTTC. The variable domain in full, with the rest retrieved from reference TRBV28 and TRBJ2-4, is DVKVTQSSRYLVKRTGEKVFLECVQDMDHENMFWYRQDPGLGLRLIYFSYDVKMKEKGDIPEGYSVSREKKERFSLILESASTNQTSMYLCASQSGIRAKNIQYFGAGTRLSVL.

This clone was found a few times. The rearrangement uses TRBV6-2 or TRBV6-3 and TRBJ1-1; possibly TRBD1 for D (6 bases). The CDR3 is 13 residues long. CDR1 is MNHEY, CDR2 SVGEGT, per germline. With 6 bases removed from V and 9 bases from J, the gap between germline ends came to 17 bases. The chain's CDR3 is CASSPWTVPQAFF. The CDR3 DNA reads TGTGCCAGCAGCCCCTGGACAGTACCTCAAGCTTTCTTT.

For the CDR3, the DNA is TGTGCCAGCACAGGCGGGAGAGCGAACACCGGGGAGCTGTTTTTT. It translates to CASTGGRANTGELFF. This rearrangement joins TRBV6-5 to TRBJ2-2, with 7 bases lining up with TRBD2. The V gene's germline CDR1 is MNHEY and CDR2 SVGAGI. V lost 7 bases to trimming and J lost 0 bases; unmatched junction nucleotides: 5. The CDR3 is made up of 15 amino acids.

The chain is built from TRBV3-1 (or the pseudogene TRBV3-2) and TRBJ2-2, with D unresolved. Trimming stripped 1 base from V and 2 bases from J, with 8 bases between. The CDR3 loop spans 15 amino acids. From germline, CDR1 is LGHDT and CDR2 YNNKEL (reference sequence). The CDR3 DNA is TGTGCCAGCAGCCAAGGGGCAGGTAACACCGGGGAGCTGTTTTTT. It specifies CASSQGAGNTGELFF.

This chain joins TRBV28 and TRBJ2-7; tentative D call: TRBD1 (5 bases). The CDR3 runs 13 residues. The V and J ends lost 1 base and 5 bases respectively, with 9 bases between them. Germline CDR1 reads MDHEN; CDR2 reads SYDVKM. Here the CDR3 DNA reads TGTGCCAGCAGTTTATTGCAGGGCCACGAGCAGTACTTC. Translation: CASSLLQGHEQYF.

The rearrangement joins TRBV7-9 to TRBJ1-3; D is possibly TRBD1 (5 bases). This CDR3 contains 16 residues. V dropped 5 bases and J dropped 4 bases, with 18 bases sitting between them. Germline lookup yields CDR1 SEHNR and CDR2 FQNEAQ (reference sequence). In DNA, the CDR3 is TGTGCCAGCAGCGGAAAAGCGGGACTTACCGGAAACACCATATATTTT. Amino acid sequence: CASSGKAGLTGNTIYF.

The chain employs TRBV6-5 and TRBJ1-2, with a tentative D call TRBD1 (6 bases). CDR1 is MNHEY and CDR2 is SVGAGI in the germline V gene. CDR3 size: 11 residues. Trimming removed 6 bases at V and 7 bases at J, with 9 bases between. CDR3 bases: TGTGCCAGCAGCCCAGGGGCTGGCTACACCTTC. Translation: CASSPGAGYTF.

This chain connects TRBV3-1 (or the pseudogene TRBV3-2) to TRBJ1-5, with a tentative D call TRBD1 (5 bases). V was clipped by 1 base and J by 7 bases, with 11 bases between them. The V gene's germline CDR1 is LGHDT and CDR2 YNNKEL (reference sequence). The length of the CDR3 is 14 residues. CDR3 DNA: TGTGCCAGCAGCCAAGGTCAGGGTAAACAGCCCCAGCATTTT. Amino acids: CASSQGQGKQPQHF.

The chain employs TRBV5-4 and TRBJ2-2; D is perhaps TRBD1 (6 bases). This CDR3 is built from 15 residues. Per the germline V gene, CDR1 is SGHNT and CDR2 is YYREEE (reference sequence). The V and J ends lost 4 bases and 3 bases respectively, with 13 bases between them. This CDR3 reads CASSVWDTYTGELFF. In DNA, the CDR3 is TGTGCCAGCAGCGTCTGGGACACGTACACCGGGGAGCTGTTTTTT.

This chain connects TRBV6-5 to TRBJ2-7; the match to TRBD2 covers 8 bases. CDR1 MNHEY and CDR2 SVGAGI come from the germline V gene. CDR3 length: 15 amino acids. V lost 0 bases to trimming and J lost 2 bases; unmatched junction nucleotides: 3. The chain's CDR3 is CASSYSKRGTYEQYF. For the CDR3, the DNA is TGTGCCAGCAGTTACTCGAAGCGGGGGACCTACGAGCAGTACTTC.

The V and J genes are TRBV19 and TRBJ1-4; D might be TRBD1 (5 bases). Germline CDR1 LNHDA, CDR2 SQIVND (reference sequence). V lost 10 bases to trimming and J lost 10 bases, with 10 bases between them. CDR3 size: 10 residues. Here the CDR3 DNA reads TGTGCCACCCTGGGGGGAAAACTGTTTTTT. Translated: CATLGGKLFF.